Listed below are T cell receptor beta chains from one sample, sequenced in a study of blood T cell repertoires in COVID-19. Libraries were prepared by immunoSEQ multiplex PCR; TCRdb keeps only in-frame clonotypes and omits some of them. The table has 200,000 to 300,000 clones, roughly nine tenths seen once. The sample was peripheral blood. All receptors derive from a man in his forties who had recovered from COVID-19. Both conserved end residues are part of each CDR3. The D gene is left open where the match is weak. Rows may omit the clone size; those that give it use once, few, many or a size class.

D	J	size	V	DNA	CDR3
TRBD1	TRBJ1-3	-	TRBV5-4	TGTGCCAGCAGCCGGGACAGCTCTGGAAACACCATATATTTT	CASSRDSSGNTIYF
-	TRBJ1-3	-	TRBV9	TGTGCCAGCAGCGTTGGAGGGCACAGCTCTGGAAACACCATATATTTT	CASSVGGHSSGNTIYF
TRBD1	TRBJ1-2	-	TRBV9	TGTGCCAGCAGCGTAGCGGGAGACAGGGCCTTC	CASSVAGDRAF
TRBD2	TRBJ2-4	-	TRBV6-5	TGTGCCAGCAGCCCCGCCGGGACTAGAAACATTCAGTACTTC	CASSPAGTRNIQYF
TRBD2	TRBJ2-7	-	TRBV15	TGTGCCACCAGCATCAGGGGCGGGAGGGCCTACGAGCAGTACTTC	CATSIRGGRAYEQYF
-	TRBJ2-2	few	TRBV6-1	TGTGCCAGCAGTCCAACCCTAGACAGAACCGGGGAGCTGTTTTTT	CASSPTLDRTGELFF
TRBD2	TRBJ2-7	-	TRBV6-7	TGTGCCAGCAAGCACCCGGGACTAGCGCCCACCTACGAGCAGTACTTC	CASKHPGLAPTYEQYF
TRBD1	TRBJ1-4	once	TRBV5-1	TGCGCCAGCAGCCCGTCCCTAGGGACAGCAACTAATGAAAAACTGTTTTTT	CASSPSLGTATNEKLFF
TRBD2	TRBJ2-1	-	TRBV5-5	TGTGCCAGCAGCTTGGAGCGGGAGGGCTCCTACAATGAGCAGTTCTTC	CASSLEREGSYNEQFF
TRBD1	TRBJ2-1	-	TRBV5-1	TGCGCCAGCAGCTCCCGACCTACCGGGACAGGCTCCTACAATGAGCAGTTCTTC	CASSSRPTGTGSYNEQFF
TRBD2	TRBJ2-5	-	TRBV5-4	TGTGCCAGCAGCCTCGGACTAGCGGGAACGGAGACCCAGTACTTC	CASSLGLAGTETQYF
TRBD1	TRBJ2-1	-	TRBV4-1	TGCGCCAGCAGCCAAGAGTGGACAGGGAGAAATGAGCAGTTCTTC	CASSQEWTGRNEQFF
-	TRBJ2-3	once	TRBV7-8	TGTGCCAGCAGCTTAGGGCGGGCTACCCGCACAGATACGCAGTATTTT	CASSLGRATRTDTQYF
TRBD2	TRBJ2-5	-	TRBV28	TGTGCCAGCAGTTTTCCGCTGACGGGAGGGGAGACCCAGTACTTC	CASSFPLTGGETQYF
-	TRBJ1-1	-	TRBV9	TGTGCCAGCAGCGTGACGACAGGATCCACTGAAGCTTTCTTT	CASSVTTGSTEAFF
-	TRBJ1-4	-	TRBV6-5	TGTGCCAGCAGTTACAACAGAAATGAAAAACTGTTTTTT	CASSYNRNEKLFF
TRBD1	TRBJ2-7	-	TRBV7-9	TGTGCCAGCAGCCCAAAGACAGGGGTCTACGAGCAGTACTTC	CASSPKTGVYEQYF
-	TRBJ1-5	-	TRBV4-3	TGCGCCAGCAGCCAATCACAGGGTCGACAGCCCCAGCATTTT	CASSQSQGRQPQHF
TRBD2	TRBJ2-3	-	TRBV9	TGTGCCAGCAGCCCCCACGTATCTAGCGGGGGGAACACAGATACGCAGTATTTT	CASSPHVSSGGNTDTQYF
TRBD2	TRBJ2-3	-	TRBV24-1	TGTGCCACCAGTGATTTCCCGGGGGGAGATGATACGCAGTATTTT	CATSDFPGGDDTQYF
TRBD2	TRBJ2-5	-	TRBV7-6	TGTGCCAGCAGCTTAGTGGTTAGCGGGGGGGCCGGGGAGACCCAGTACTTC	CASSLVVSGGAGETQYF
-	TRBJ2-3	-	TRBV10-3	TGTGCCATCAGTGACTTCAGGGGTTCAGATACGCAGTATTTT	CAISDFRGSDTQYF
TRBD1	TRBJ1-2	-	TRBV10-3	TGTGCCATCAGGAGGGACAGCCTCCATGGCTACACCTTC	CAIRRDSLHGYTF
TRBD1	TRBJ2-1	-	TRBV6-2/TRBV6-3	TGTGCCAGCAGTCAACCGGGACAGGGGGTTAATGAGCAGTTCTTC	CASSQPGQGVNEQFF
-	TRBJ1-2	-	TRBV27	TGTGCCAGCAGTCCTCACACTAACTATGGCTACACCTTC	CASSPHTNYGYTF
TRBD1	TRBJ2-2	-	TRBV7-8	TGTGCCAGCAGCATATACCGGGACAGGGGGCGCCCCGGGGAGCTGTTTTTT	CASSIYRDRGRPGELFF
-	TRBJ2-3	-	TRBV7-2	TGTGCCAGCAGCTTAGCGGGGAGGCAGAGCGCAGATACGCAGTATTTT	CASSLAGRQSADTQYF
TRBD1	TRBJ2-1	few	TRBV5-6	TGTGCCAGCCACCGGGGAGGACAGGGGATCTACAATGAGCAGTTCTTC	CASHRGGQGIYNEQFF
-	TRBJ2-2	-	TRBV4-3	TGCGCCAGCAGCCAAGTCGAGCGCACCGGGGAGCTGTTTTTT	CASSQVERTGELFF